A selection of T cell receptor beta chains follows, all from one sample in a study of blood T cell repertoires in COVID-19. Repertoires were generated with immunoSEQ multiplex PCR, while TCRdb's copy carries only in-frame clones and drops some. The data show 150,000 to 200,000 clones, with 90% seen just once and about 0.66% held by the top ten. Sequenced sample: peripheral blood. These receptors all stem from a man aged 50-60 years with acute or convalescent COVID-19. CDR3s include the opening cysteine and the closing phenylalanine or tryptophan. D genes are given only for firm matches. Clone size is not always given. Where it is, it says once, few, many or a class for expanded clones.

abundance,j_gene,v_gene,d_gene,CDR3aa,CDR3nt
once,TRBJ2-7,TRBV10-2,TRBD2,CASSSGTSASYEQYF,TGCGCCAGCAGTTCCGGGACTAGCGCTTCCTACGAGCAGTACTTC
-,TRBJ2-2,TRBV7-8,-,CASSPDPRGNTGELFF,TGTGCCAGCAGCCCCGACCCGCGAGGGAACACCGGGGAGCTGTTTTTT
-,TRBJ1-6,TRBV19,-,CASSTPGTYNSPLHF,TGTGCCAGTAGTACCCCGGGAACCTATAATTCACCCCTCCACTTT
-,TRBJ2-5,TRBV14,TRBD2,CASRSSGGVETQYF,TGTGCCAGCAGATCGAGCGGGGGGGTAGAGACCCAGTACTTC
once,TRBJ2-7,TRBV7-6,-,CASSYTLGGGQPLFEQYF,TGTGCCAGCAGCTATACCCTCGGTGGAGGACAGCCCCTTTTCGAGCAGTACTTC
-,TRBJ2-5,TRBV18,-,CASSPPTPGETQYF,TGTGCCAGCTCACCACCTACGCCAGGGGAGACCCAGTACTTC
-,TRBJ2-3,TRBV12-3/TRBV12-4,-,CASSLYGDTQYF,TGTGCCAGCAGCCTCTATGGAGATACGCAGTATTTT
-,TRBJ1-2,TRBV5-4,-,CASSPLGYGYTF,TGTGCCAGCAGCCCTCTAGGCTATGGCTACACCTTC
-,TRBJ2-3,TRBV6-5,-,CATHRDFGTDTQYF,TGTGCCACCCACCGGGACTTTGGGACAGATACGCAGTATTTT
few,TRBJ2-2,TRBV27,-,CASSLEGGFGELFF,TGTGCCAGCAGTTTAGAGGGCGGATTCGGGGAGCTGTTTTTT
once,TRBJ2-1,TRBV29-1,TRBD1,CSGTGNYNEQFF,TGCAGCGGGACAGGGAACTACAATGAGCAGTTCTTC
-,TRBJ1-2,TRBV7-9,TRBD1,CASSSQGIGYGYTF,TGTGCCAGCAGCTCACAGGGGATTGGCTATGGCTACACCTTC
-,TRBJ2-1,TRBV24-1,-,CATSVGSRYNEQFF,TGTGCCACCAGTGTTGGTTCCAGATACAATGAGCAGTTCTTC
-,TRBJ2-3,TRBV19,-,CASSIRETDTQYF,TGTGCCAGTAGTATTCGTGAGACAGATACGCAGTATTTT
once,TRBJ1-2,TRBV29-1,TRBD1,CSVETLLRDRKYGYTF,TGCAGCGTTGAAACCCTCCTCCGGGACAGGAAATATGGCTACACCTTC
once,TRBJ2-5,TRBV9,TRBD1,CASSAWGTVETQYF,TGTGCCAGCAGCGCCTGGGGGACAGTGGAGACCCAGTACTTC
-,TRBJ2-1,TRBV7-2,-,CASSAPGTYNEQFF,TGTGCCAGCAGCGCCCCCGGTACCTACAATGAGCAGTTCTTC
-,TRBJ2-5,TRBV10-2,TRBD1,CASSGRQGAWETQYF,TGCGCCAGCAGTGGGAGACAGGGGGCTTGGGAGACCCAGTACTTC
-,TRBJ1-6,TRBV6-5,-,CASSYGNMNSPLHF,TGTGCCAGCAGTTACGGTAACATGAATTCACCCCTCCACTTT
once,TRBJ1-6,TRBV19,-,CASSRGDTNSPLHF,TGTGCCAGTAGTAGAGGGGACACTAATTCACCCCTCCACTTT
-,TRBJ2-1,TRBV6-1,TRBD2,CASSEWETSSWGQFF,TGTGCCAGCAGTGAATGGGAGACTAGCAGTTGGGGGCAGTTCTTC
-,TRBJ2-5,TRBV7-8,TRBD2,CASSPHTSGRADETQYF,TGTGCCAGCAGCCCCCATACTAGCGGGAGGGCCGATGAGACCCAGTACTTC
once,TRBJ2-1,TRBV28,TRBD2,CASSLWRTSGHNEQFF,TGTGCCAGCAGTTTGTGGCGGACTAGCGGACACAATGAGCAGTTCTTC
-,TRBJ1-4,TRBV24-1,-,CATRRGPNEKLFF,TGTGCCACCCGTAGGGGCCCTAATGAAAAACTGTTTTTT
-,TRBJ1-3,TRBV28,-,CASNNRDTSSGNTIYF,TGTGCCAGCAACAACCGGGACACGAGCTCTGGAAACACCATATATTTT
-,TRBJ1-1,TRBV6-5,-,CASSYSAGRNTEAFF,TGTGCCAGCAGTTACTCCGCGGGGAGGAACACTGAAGCTTTCTTT
-,TRBJ2-1,TRBV6-5,-,CASSKQGANYNEQFF,TGTGCCAGCAGTAAACAGGGCGCCAACTACAATGAGCAGTTCTTC
-,TRBJ1-2,TRBV6-5,-,CASSYSEHPTLYGYTF,TGTGCCAGCAGTTACTCGGAACACCCGACTCTCTATGGCTACACCTTC
-,TRBJ2-5,TRBV7-9,TRBD2,CASSRLGLAGGRETQYF,TGTGCCAGCAGCCGTCTGGGTCTAGCGGGGGGGCGAGAGACCCAGTACTTC
-,TRBJ2-5,TRBV7-9,-,CASSLAKRGGQETQYF,TGTGCCAGCAGCTTAGCGAAAAGGGGTGGGCAAGAGACCCAGTACTTC
-,TRBJ1-1,TRBV5-1,-,CASSRYREQNTEAFF,TGCGCCAGCAGCAGATACAGGGAACAGAACACTGAAGCTTTCTTT
-,TRBJ1-5,TRBV5-6,-,CASSRGNQPQHF,TGTGCCAGCAGCAGAGGGAATCAGCCCCAGCATTTT
-,TRBJ2-3,TRBV7-2,TRBD2,CASSLVRLAGGSTDTQYF,TGTGCCAGCAGCTTAGTTCGACTAGCGGGGGGTTCCACAGATACGCAGTATTTT
-,TRBJ1-1,TRBV5-1,-,CASSLAAGMVNTEAFF,TGCGCCAGCAGCTTGGCGGCAGGGATGGTGAACACTGAAGCTTTCTTT
-,TRBJ2-1,TRBV30,TRBD1,CAWRAKTGGYNEQFF,TGTGCCTGGAGAGCGAAAACAGGGGGTTACAATGAGCAGTTCTTC
-,TRBJ2-1,TRBV4-3,TRBD2,CASSPRLAAYNEQFF,TGCGCCAGCAGCCCCCGACTAGCAGCCTACAATGAGCAGTTCTTC
-,TRBJ1-2,TRBV30,-,CAWTPPGRADYGYTF,TGTGCCTGGACCCCCCCCGGCAGGGCGGACTATGGCTACACCTTC
-,TRBJ1-5,TRBV13,TRBD1,CASSLTGAHQPQHF,TGTGCCAGCAGCTTAACAGGGGCCCATCAGCCCCAGCATTTT
-,TRBJ2-5,TRBV7-3,-,CASRPRTEYQETQYF,TGTGCCAGCAGACCGAGGACAGAGTACCAAGAGACCCAGTACTTC
-,TRBJ2-5,TRBV27,-,CASRPVDLQETQYF,TGTGCCAGCAGACCGGTAGATCTACAAGAGACCCAGTACTTC
once,TRBJ1-4,TRBV7-8,-,CASSLRDNPGEKLFF,TGTGCCAGCAGCTTAAGGGACAACCCAGGGGAAAAACTGTTTTTT
-,TRBJ1-1,TRBV29-1,-,CSVEGQENTEAFF,TGCAGCGTTGAAGGCCAGGAGAACACTGAAGCTTTCTTT
-,TRBJ1-3,TRBV2,-,CASSDRLGNTIYF,TGTGCCAGCAGTGACAGACTTGGAAACACCATATATTTT
-,TRBJ1-1,TRBV5-1,TRBD1,CASSWGQGLNTEAFF,TGCGCCAGCAGCTGGGGACAGGGCTTGAACACTGAAGCTTTCTTT
-,TRBJ2-5,TRBV18,TRBD1,CASSSTGGVETQYF,TGTGCCAGCTCTTCTACAGGGGGCGTGGAGACCCAGTACTTC
-,TRBJ1-5,TRBV27,-,CASSQDSYQPQHF,TGTGCCAGCAGTCAGGACAGCTATCAGCCCCAGCATTTT
-,TRBJ2-7,TRBV2,-,CASRYRAFAEQYF,TGTGCCAGCAGGTACAGAGCCTTCGCCGAGCAGTACTTC
-,TRBJ2-4,TRBV4-2,-,CASSQEVLASGKNIQYF,TGTGCCAGCAGCCAAGAGGTCCTAGCCAGTGGAAAAAACATTCAGTACTTC
-,TRBJ2-3,TRBV4-1,TRBD2,CASSQVISGSVTDTQYF,TGCGCCAGCAGCCAAGTTATTAGCGGGAGTGTCACAGATACGCAGTATTTT
-,TRBJ2-7,TRBV5-1,-,CASRDSRSYEQYF,TGCGCCAGCCGGGACTCTCGCTCCTACGAGCAGTACTTC
-,TRBJ1-2,TRBV5-1,TRBD1,CASSRTGGNGYTF,TGCGCCAGCAGCCGGACAGGGGGCAATGGCTACACCTTC
-,TRBJ1-5,TRBV19,TRBD1,CASSQTGGNQPQHF,TGTGCCAGTAGTCAGACAGGGGGCAATCAGCCCCAGCATTTT
few,TRBJ2-7,TRBV6-2/TRBV6-3,-,CASSYLPLGVPYEQYF,TGTGCCAGCAGTTACCTCCCACTAGGAGTTCCCTACGAGCAGTACTTC
-,TRBJ1-6,TRBV3-1/TRBV3-2,-,CASSQGSRGYNSPLHF,TGTGCCAGCAGCCAAGGGTCCCGGGGCTATAATTCACCCCTCCACTTT
-,TRBJ1-6,TRBV27,-,CASRQQGGRDSPLHF,TGTGCCAGCAGACAACAGGGCGGTCGGGATTCACCCCTCCACTTT
many,TRBJ2-7,TRBV27,TRBD1,CASSSWGGTGANEQYF,TGTGCCAGCAGTTCCTGGGGCGGGACAGGGGCCAACGAGCAGTACTTC
few,TRBJ1-2,TRBV30,TRBD1,CAWSVGTGASPSYGYTF,TGTGCCTGGAGTGTGGGAACAGGGGCCTCACCTTCCTATGGCTACACCTTC